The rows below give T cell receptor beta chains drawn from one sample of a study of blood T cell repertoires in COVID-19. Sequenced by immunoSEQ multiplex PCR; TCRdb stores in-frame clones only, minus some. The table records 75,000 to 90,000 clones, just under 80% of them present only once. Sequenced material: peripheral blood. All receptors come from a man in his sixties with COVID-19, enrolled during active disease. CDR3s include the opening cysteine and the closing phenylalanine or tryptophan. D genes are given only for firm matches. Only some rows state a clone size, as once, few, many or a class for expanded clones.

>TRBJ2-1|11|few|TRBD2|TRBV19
CASRRETEQFF
TGTGCCAGTCGGCGGGAGACTGAGCAGTTCTTC
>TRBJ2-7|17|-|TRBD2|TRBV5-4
CASSLSLAGFSSYEQYF
TGTGCCAGCAGCTTGTCACTAGCGGGGTTTAGCTCCTACGAGCAGTACTTC
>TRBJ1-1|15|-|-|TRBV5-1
CASSLGTGPHTEAFF
TGCGCCAGCAGCCTGGGAACAGGGCCTCACACTGAAGCTTTCTTT
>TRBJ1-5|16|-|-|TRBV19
CASRNSQGLSNQPQHF
TGTGCCAGTAGAAATTCTCAGGGGCTCAGCAATCAGCCCCAGCATTTT
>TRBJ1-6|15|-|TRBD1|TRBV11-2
CASSSQGQNNSPLHF
TGTGCCAGCAGCTCACAGGGACAGAATAATTCACCCCTCCACTTT
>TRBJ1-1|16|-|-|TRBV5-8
CASGFGRRNRGTEAFF
TGTGCCAGCGGGTTTGGAAGGAGGAATCGAGGCACTGAAGCTTTCTTT
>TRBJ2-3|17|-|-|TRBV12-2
CASRLSLVGPSTDTQYF
TGTGCAAGTCGCTTATCTCTGGTGGGGCCCAGCACAGATACGCAGTATTTT
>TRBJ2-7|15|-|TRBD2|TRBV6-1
CASSEVGLADYEQYF
TGTGCCAGCAGTGAAGTAGGACTAGCAGACTACGAGCAGTACTTC
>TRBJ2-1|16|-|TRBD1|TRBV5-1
CASGTGSNIVGNEQFF
TGCGCCAGCGGGACAGGGAGTAATATAGTGGGCAATGAGCAGTTCTTC
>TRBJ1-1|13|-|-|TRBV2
CASSEWRNTEAFF
TGTGCCAGCAGTGAATGGAGGAACACTGAAGCTTTCTTT
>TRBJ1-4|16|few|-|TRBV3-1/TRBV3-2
CASSQDLLGANEKLFF
TGTGCCAGCAGCCAAGATCTTTTGGGGGCGAACGAAAAACTGTTTTTT
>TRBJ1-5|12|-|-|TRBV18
CASSPDSAAQHF
TGTGCCAGCTCACCGGATTCAGCGGCCCAGCATTTT
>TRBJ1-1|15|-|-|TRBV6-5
CASSAKFRGNTEAFF
TGTGCCAGCAGCGCTAAATTCCGGGGGAACACTGAAGCTTTCTTT
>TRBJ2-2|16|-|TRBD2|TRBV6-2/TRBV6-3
CASSYLAGGPTGELFF
TGTGCCAGCAGTTATCTAGCGGGAGGGCCCACCGGGGAGCTGTTTTTT
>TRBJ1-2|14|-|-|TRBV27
CASSPTDRLNGYTF
TGTGCCAGCAGTCCGACCGACAGGCTCAATGGCTACACCTTC
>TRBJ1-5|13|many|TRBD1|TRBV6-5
CASSSQGYQPQHF
TGTGCCAGCAGCTCACAGGGGTATCAGCCCCAGCATTTT
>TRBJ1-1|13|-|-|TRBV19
CASWRSENTEAFF
TGTGCCAGTTGGAGGTCGGAGAACACTGAAGCTTTCTTT
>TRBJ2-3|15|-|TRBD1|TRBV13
CASSFGQEITDTQYF
TGTGCCAGCAGCTTTGGACAGGAGATCACAGATACGCAGTATTTT
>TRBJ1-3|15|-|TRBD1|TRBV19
CASSRTGITGNTIYF
TGTGCCAGTAGTAGGACAGGGATCACTGGAAACACCATATATTTT
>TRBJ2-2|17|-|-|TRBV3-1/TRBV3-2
CASSQESNRLNTGELFF
TGTGCCAGCAGCCAAGAATCGAACAGGCTGAACACCGGGGAGCTGTTTTTT
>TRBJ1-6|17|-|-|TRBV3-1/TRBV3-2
CASSQGDGSRGNSPLHF
TGTGCCAGCAGCCAAGGGGATGGGAGTAGGGGGAATTCACCCCTCCACTTT
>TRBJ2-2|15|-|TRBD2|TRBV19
CASKISGGNTGELFF
TGTGCCAGTAAAATTAGCGGGGGGAACACCGGGGAGCTGTTTTTT
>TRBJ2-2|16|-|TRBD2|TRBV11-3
CASSPQSGRDTGELFF
TGTGCCAGCAGCCCACAAAGCGGGAGGGACACCGGGGAGCTGTTTTTT
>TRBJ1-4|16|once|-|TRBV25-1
CASSEWSRATNEKLFF
TGTGCCAGCAGTGAATGGTCGCGCGCGACTAATGAAAAACTGTTTTTT
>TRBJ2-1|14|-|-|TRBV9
CASSVASRGVEQFF
TGTGCCAGCAGCGTAGCGTCCAGGGGGGTCGAGCAGTTCTTC
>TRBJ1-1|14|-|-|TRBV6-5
CASMAGLGGTEAFF
TGTGCCAGCATGGCGGGCCTCGGGGGCACTGAAGCTTTCTTT
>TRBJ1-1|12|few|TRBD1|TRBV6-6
CASSQRQGMPFF
TGTGCCAGCAGTCAAAGACAGGGGATGCCTTTCTTT
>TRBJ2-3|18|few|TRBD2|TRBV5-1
CASSFLAGARISTDTQYF
TGCGCCAGCAGCTTTCTAGCGGGGGCCCGTATTAGCACAGATACGCAGTATTTT
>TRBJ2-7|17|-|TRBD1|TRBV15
CATSRDRTGGIQYEQYF
TGTGCCACCAGCAGAGATCGGACAGGGGGCATCCAATACGAGCAGTACTTC
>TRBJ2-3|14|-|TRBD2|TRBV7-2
CASSLGAGTDTQYF
TGTGCCAGCAGCTTAGGAGCGGGAACAGATACGCAGTATTTT
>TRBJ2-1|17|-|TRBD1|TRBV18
CASSPQGTGTDYNEQFF
TGTGCCAGCTCACCTCAAGGAACCGGGACAGACTACAATGAGCAGTTCTTC
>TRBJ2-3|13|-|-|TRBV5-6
CASSLSDRDTQYF
TGTGCCAGCAGCCTTAGCGATCGGGATACGCAGTATTTT
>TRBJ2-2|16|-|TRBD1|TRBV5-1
CASSRVGQGESGELFF
TGCGCCAGCAGCCGTGTAGGACAGGGGGAAAGCGGGGAGCTGTTTTTT
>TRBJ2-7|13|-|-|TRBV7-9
CASSLRVSDEQYF
TGTGCCAGCAGCTTACGGGTTTCGGACGAGCAGTACTTC
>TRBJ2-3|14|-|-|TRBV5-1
CASSLSSATDTQYF
TGCGCCAGCAGCTTGTCTAGCGCCACAGATACGCAGTATTTT
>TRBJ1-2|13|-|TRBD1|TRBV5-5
CASSAGTGGGYTF
TGTGCCAGCAGCGCTGGGACAGGTGGTGGCTACACCTTC
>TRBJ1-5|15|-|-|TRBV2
CASSESLRWSQPQHF
TGTGCCAGCAGTGAATCTTTGAGGTGGAGCCAGCCCCAGCATTTT
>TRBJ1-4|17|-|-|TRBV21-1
CASSDRDRGTWIEKLFF
TGTGCCAGCAGCGACCGGGACAGGGGAACCTGGATTGAAAAACTGTTTTTT
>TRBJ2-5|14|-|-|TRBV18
CASSPRASAETQYF
TGTGCCAGCTCACCTCGGGCTAGCGCAGAGACCCAGTACTTC
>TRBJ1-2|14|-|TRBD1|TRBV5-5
CASSLSGQGYGYTF
TGTGCCAGCAGCTTGTCGGGACAGGGGTATGGCTACACCTTC
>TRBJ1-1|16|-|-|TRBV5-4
CASSLDGGRMGTEAFF
TGTGCCAGCAGCTTGGACGGGGGGAGGATGGGCACTGAAGCTTTCTTT
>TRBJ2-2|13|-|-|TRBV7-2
CASSFPYTGELFF
TGTGCCAGCAGCTTCCCATACACCGGGGAGCTGTTTTTT
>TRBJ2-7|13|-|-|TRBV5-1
CASSFQGSYEQYF
TGCGCCAGCAGCTTTCAGGGATCCTACGAGCAGTACTTC
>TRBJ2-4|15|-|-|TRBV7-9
CASSSGGGTKNIQYF
TGTGCCAGCAGCTCGGGGGGCGGGACCAAAAACATTCAGTACTTC
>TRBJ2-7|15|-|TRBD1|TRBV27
CASSLWTGGRDEQYF
TGTGCCAGCAGTTTGTGGACAGGGGGCAGGGACGAGCAGTACTTC
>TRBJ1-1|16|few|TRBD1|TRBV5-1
CASSFQTGVMNTEAFF
TGCGCCAGCAGCTTTCAGACAGGGGTAATGAACACTGAAGCTTTCTTT
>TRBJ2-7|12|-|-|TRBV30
CAWSSSPYEQYF
TGTGCCTGGAGCAGTTCACCCTACGAGCAGTACTTC
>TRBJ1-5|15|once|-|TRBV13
CASSLGRAGNQPQHF
TGTGCCAGCAGCTTAGGCCGTGCGGGAAATCAGCCCCAGCATTTT
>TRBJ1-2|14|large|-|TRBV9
CASSGGGGNYGYTF
TGTGCCAGCAGCGGAGGGGGGGGCAACTATGGCTACACCTTC
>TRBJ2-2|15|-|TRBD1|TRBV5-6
CASSISTGDTGELFF
TGTGCCAGCAGCATTTCGACAGGGGACACCGGGGAGCTGTTTTTT
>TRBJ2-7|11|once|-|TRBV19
CAASSGYEQYF
TGTGCCGCTTCAAGCGGCTACGAGCAGTACTTC
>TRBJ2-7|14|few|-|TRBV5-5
CASSLVGRAYEQYF
TGTGCCAGCAGCTTGGTTGGCAGGGCTTACGAGCAGTACTTC
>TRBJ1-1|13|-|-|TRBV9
CASSVQINTEAFF
TGTGCCAGCAGCGTACAGATAAACACTGAAGCTTTCTTT
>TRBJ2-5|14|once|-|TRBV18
CASSPPTPGETQYF
TGTGCCAGCTCACCACCGACGCCCGGGGAGACCCAGTACTTC